One and the same sample provided the 23 T cell receptor beta chains below, sequenced in a study of cytomegalovirus exposure and HLA in healthy donors. The PCR was carried out with 60 Vbeta primers and 13 Jbeta primers. Method: immunoSEQ multiplex PCR; TCRdb's copy keeps in-frame clones and lacks some. The sample lists roughly 140,000 clones; around 80% were seen once. Sequencing was carried out using PBMCs. The receptors come from a man between 25 and 39 years old in good health and CMV-seronegative.

This clone was observed a handful of times. The chain links TRBV28 to TRBJ2-7, with a tentative D call TRBD2 (6 bases). Germline-derived CDR1 and CDR2 are MDHEN and SYDVKM. The CDR3 has 17 amino acids. V lost 6 bases, J lost 3 bases, and 24 bases lay in between. The CDR3 nucleotides are TGTGCCAGCAGCCTACAGGTTGGGACTCAATTTTACTACGAGCAGTACTTC. Translating it yields CASSLQVGTQFYYEQYF.

This rearrangement joins TRBV28 to TRBJ1-2; 7 positions match TRBD1. The CDR3 spans 13 residues. Germline V gene sequence: CDR1 MDHEN, CDR2 SYDVKM. Losses at the gene ends were 11 bases for V and 2 bases for J; bases not matched to a gene: 8. In DNA, the CDR3 is TGTGCCGGGGGAAAGACAGGGAACTATGGCTACACCTTC. Translation: CAGGKTGNYGYTF.

V and J are TRBV18 and TRBJ2-1, with TRBD1 matching over 8 bases. This CDR3 spans 15 amino acids. Per the germline V gene, CDR1 is KGHSH and CDR2 is LQKENI. V trimming: 3 bases; J trimming: 4 bases; junction bases outside the gene matches: 5. CDR3 bases: TGTGCCAGCTCACCCGGACAGGGTTATTACAATGAGCAGTTCTTC. This encodes CASSPGQGYYNEQFF.

This sequence joins TRBV6-1 and TRBJ2-3; D might be TRBD2 (6 bases). The CDR3 totals 15 residues. The germline CDR1 and CDR2 sequences are MNHNS and SASEGT. Deletions cut 6 bases from V and 6 bases from J, with 19 bases between. The CDR3 sequence is CASSPITGAADTQYF. Written as DNA, the CDR3 is TGTGCCAGCAGCCCTATTACGGGAGCGGCTGATACGCAGTATTTT.

As to this clone: A junction end diverges from the germline sequence, so it may reflect a read error. This chain uses TRBV29-1 with TRBJ1-2; no definite D call. In germline, CDR1 is SQVTM, CDR2 ANQGSEA. This CDR3 is 12 amino acids long. CDR3 sequence reads: CSVAPFGGGYPF. The CDR3 DNA reads as TGCAGCGTTGCCCCGTTCGGAGGTGGCTACCCCTTC.

J is TRBJ1-6 and V is TRBV28; 7 bases map to TRBD1. The V and J ends lost 2 bases and 8 bases, in that order; junction bases with no gene match: 15. The length of the CDR3 is 18 residues. Germline assignment: CDR1 MDHEN and CDR2 SYDVKM. The CDR3 loop is CASSLAPGRQGGDSPLHF. CDR3 coding DNA: TGTGCCAGCAGTTTAGCCCCTGGAAGACAGGGAGGTGATTCACCCCTCCACTTT.

In DNA, the CDR3 is TGTGCCAGCAGCCGCGGGGGTGGGAATGAGCAGTTCTTC. It yields the protein CASSRGGGNEQFF. This chain uses TRBV7-3 with TRBJ2-1; TRBD2 agrees at 7 bases. The V gene end was trimmed by 5 bases and the J gene end by 7 bases; junction bases not matched to a gene: 5. Per the germline V gene, CDR1 is SGHTA and CDR2 is FQGTGA. The CDR3 consists of 13 residues.

The chain joins TRBV28 to TRBJ2-7; perhaps TRBD1 as D (6 bases). This CDR3 contains 15 residues. Trimming removed 6 bases from V and 2 bases from J, with 17 bases in between. Germline CDR1 is MDHEN and CDR2 is SYDVKM. The CDR3 protein is CASSQQGGFTYEQYF. CDR3 in DNA: TGTGCCAGCAGCCAACAGGGTGGTTTTACCTACGAGCAGTACTTC.

V usage is TRBV27 and J usage is TRBJ2-5; 7 bases align to TRBD2. Germline assignment: CDR1 MNHEY and CDR2 SMNVEV (reference sequence). This CDR3 region has 14 residues. V was clipped by 6 bases and J by 2 bases; unmatched bases: 6. The CDR3 loop is CASRTAGNQETQYF. CDR3 in DNA: TGTGCCAGCAGGACAGCGGGGAATCAAGAGACCCAGTACTTC.

The chain recombines TRBV28 with TRBJ2-7; a possible D gene is TRBD2 (6 bases). The germline gives CDR1 MDHEN, CDR2 SYDVKM. The CDR3 is 11 amino acids. The CDR3 here is CSAGGEVEQYF. CDR3 DNA: TGTTCAGCTGGAGGGGAAGTCGAGCAGTACTTC.

CDR3 amino acids: CASSALGQGRNSNQPQHF. The CDR3 region has the DNA TGTGCCAGCAGCGCCCTGGGACAGGGACGAAATAGCAATCAGCCCCAGCATTTT. This chain joins TRBV27 and TRBJ1-5; TRBD1 matches at 9 bases. The CDR3 has 18 residues. Germline loops: CDR1 MNHEY, CDR2 SMNVEV (reference sequence). J lost 0 bases, V lost 6 bases, and 12 bases had no gene match.

The J gene is TRBJ1-2, the V gene TRBV5-4; 11 bases map to TRBD1. Unmatched junction bases numbered 4, after V lost 3 bases and J lost 0 bases. The CDR3 consists of 16 residues. The germline V gene encodes CDR1 SGHNT and CDR2 YYREEE (reference sequence). The CDR3 sequence: CASSYGQGASNYGYTF. In nucleotides, the CDR3 is TGTGCCAGCAGCTACGGACAGGGGGCATCTAACTATGGCTACACCTTC.

This clone has only a few counts. The genes are TRBV19 and TRBJ2-7, with 11 bases fitting TRBD1. J lost 7 bases, V lost 9 bases, and 8 bases had no gene match. The CDR3 runs to 13 residues. Germline CDR1 is LNHDA and CDR2 is SQIVND (reference sequence). As DNA, the CDR3 is TGTGCCAGCGGACAGGGGGCAAGGGGAGAGCAGTACTTC. Translating gives CASGQGARGEQYF.

This clone was counted only a few times. The junction and the germline gene differ at one end; a read error may be behind it. The chain employs TRBV7-9 and TRBJ1-3; the D is unclear. The CDR3 consists of 15 residues. CDR1 is SEHNR, CDR2 FQNEAQ, per germline (reference sequence). CDR3 protein: CSSSSFRRVENTIYF. In nucleotides, the CDR3 is TGTTCCAGCAGCTCATTCAGGAGGGTTGAGAACACCATATATTTT.

V is TRBV27 and J is TRBJ1-6; D is uncertain. V was trimmed by 5 bases and J by 5 bases, leaving 7 bases between them. Germline V gene lookup returns CDR1 MNHEY and CDR2 SMNVEV (reference sequence). The CDR3 runs 13 residues. CDR3 region: CASSLIDNSPLHF. The CDR3 DNA follows: TGTGCCAGCAGTCTAATCGATAATTCACCCCTCCACTTT.

This chain uses TRBV20-1 with TRBJ1-2; D is possibly TRBD1 (5 bases). V was pared by 0 bases and J by 8 bases, with 7 bases between. The CDR3 length is 11 residues. Germline assignment: CDR1 DFQATT and CDR2 SNEGSKA (reference sequence). The CDR3 nucleotides read TGCAGTGCTAGAGAGGGGGGGGGCTACACCTTC. Its protein product is CSAREGGGYTF.

The chain has TRBV7-9 and TRBJ2-5; D gene uncertain. The DNA matches TRBJ2-7 better at its end, which makes the J call doubtful. Germline assignment: CDR1 SEHNR and CDR2 FQNEAQ (reference sequence). This CDR3 contains 13 residues. CDR3: CASSKAGFYEQYF. In nucleotides, the CDR3 is TGTGCCAGCAGCAAGGCAGGATTCTACGAGCAGTACTTC.

The chain couples TRBV19 to TRBJ2-7; D perhaps matches TRBD1 (6 bases). The V and J ends lost 5 bases and 4 bases respectively, with 15 bases between them. Germline CDR1 reads LNHDA; CDR2 reads SQIVND (reference sequence). This CDR3 comprises 14 residues. CDR3: CASSPRDTFYEQYF. In nucleotides, the CDR3 is TGTGCCAGTAGTCCCCGGGACACCTTTTACGAGCAGTACTTC.

The gene calls are TRBV28 and TRBJ2-3; the D gene is possibly TRBD2 (6 bases). Germline V lookup: CDR1 MDHEN, CDR2 SYDVKM. V was cut by 6 bases and J by 1 base, with 14 bases left in between. This CDR3 has 15 residues. CDR3 bases: TGTGCCAGCAGCCGAAACCCGGGGGGCACAGATACGCAGTATTTT. Translation: CASSRNPGGTDTQYF.

This clone has just one count. The V call is TRBV27, the J call TRBJ2-7, with 9 nucleotides matching TRBD2. V was pared by 2 bases and J by 7 bases, with 6 bases of the junction left unmatched. Germline CDR1 and CDR2: MNHEY and SMNVEV (reference sequence). The CDR3 spans 14 residues. CDR3 sequence (DNA): TGTGCCAGCAGTTTAGCGGGAGGGCCGGGAGAGCAGTACTTC. Its protein is CASSLAGGPGEQYF.

The chain uses TRBV30 and TRBJ1-3; 12 positions agree with TRBD1. Trimming removed 5 bases from V and 0 bases from J; junction bases left unmatched: 11. CDR3 size: 18 residues. Germline V CDR1 and CDR2: GTSNPN, SVGIG (reference sequence). The CDR3, as DNA: TGTGCCTGGCATTATCCGGGACAGGGGGCATCCTCTGGAAACACCATATATTTT. It encodes CAWHYPGQGASSGNTIYF.

The chain is built from TRBV5-6 and TRBJ2-1; 10 nucleotides align to TRBD1. This CDR3 spans 16 amino acids. J gave up 2 bases and V 4 bases, and 6 bases lay outside the gene matches. Germline assignment: CDR1 SGHDT and CDR2 YYEEEE. DNA for the CDR3: TGTGCCAGCAGCCCCGCCGGGACAGGGGCCTACAATGAGCAGTTCTTC. Residues: CASSPAGTGAYNEQFF.

The chain couples TRBV5-8 to TRBJ1-5; a weak D match, TRBD1 (6 bases). This CDR3 has 16 amino acids. Germline V gene data show CDR1 as SGHTS and CDR2 as YDEGEE. Trimming cost V 7 bases and J 1 base, with 18 bases left between them. In DNA, the CDR3 is TGTGCCAGCCATCCTTTGAGGGGGATGAGCAATCAGCCCCAGCATTTT. Translation gives CASHPLRGMSNQPQHF. Together with reference TRBV5-8 and TRBJ1-5, the CDR3 gives the full variable domain: EAGVTQSPTHLIKTRGQQATLRCSPISGHTSVYWYQQALGLGLQFLLWYDEGEERNRGNFPPRFSGRQFPNYSSELNVNALELEDSALYLCASHPLRGMSNQPQHFGDGTRLSIL.